What follows are 5 T cell receptor beta chains derived from one specimen sequenced in a study of PD-L1 blockade in urothelial cancer. Profiling relied on immunoSEQ multiplex PCR, and the TCRdb table lists in-frame clones only, not all of them. The table has more than 55,000 clones, 80% to 90% seen once. Time point of the sample: pretreatment peripheral blood. Sequencing was performed on PBMCs, taken around atezolizumab (anti-PD-L1) treatment. The receptors come from a man between 65 and 85 years old with urothelial cancer.

This clone has a single count. V gene TRBV15 combines with J gene TRBJ2-7, with unresolved D. The CDR3 totals 12 residues. Germline lookup yields CDR1 LNHNV and CDR2 YYDKDF (reference sequence). V gave up 5 bases and J gave up 4 bases, with 9 bases separating them. This CDR3 reads CATSASGYEQYF. The CDR3 coding sequence is TGTGCCACCAGCGCGAGTGGTTACGAGCAGTACTTC.

The chain combines TRBV7-2 with TRBJ1-2, with D possibly TRBD1 on 6 matching bases. The CDR3 runs 15 residues. Trimming pared 5 bases from V and 0 bases from J, leaving 13 bases between. Germline lookup yields CDR1 SGHTA and CDR2 FQGNSA. DNA of the CDR3: TGTGCCAGCAGCGCCGGACAGCCCCCTAACTATGGCTACACCTTC. It is translated as CASSAGQPPNYGYTF.

V is TRBV20-1 and J is TRBJ2-1; a weak D match, TRBD2 (6 bases). The CDR3 has 10 residues. The germline CDR1 and CDR2 sequences are DFQATT and SNEGSKA (reference sequence). The V and J ends lost 5 bases and 11 bases respectively, with 10 bases between them. The CDR3 sequence: CSAWGTQQFF. The CDR3 DNA reads as TGCAGTGCTTGGGGGACTCAGCAGTTCTTC.

The chain joins TRBV5-1 to TRBJ2-7; weak D call: TRBD2 (6 bases). Germline V CDR1 and CDR2: SGHRS, YFSETQ. The CDR3 is 17 residues long. Trimming removed 6 bases at V and 2 bases at J, with 24 bases between. As DNA, the CDR3 is TGCGCCAGCATCCCTGGTGATGCCGGGGGAAGCCCCTACGAGCAGTACTTC. This encodes CASIPGDAGGSPYEQYF.

This clone was counted between two and nine times. The CDR3 coding sequence is TGTGCCAGCTCACCGGGACTAGCATCTGGCGGGGAGCTGTTTTTT. It yields the protein CASSPGLASGGELFF. This rearrangement joins TRBV18 to TRBJ2-2; 9 bases map to TRBD2. Per the germline V gene, CDR1 is KGHSH and CDR2 is LQKENI. V trimming: 3 bases; J trimming: 7 bases; junction bases outside the gene matches: 6. The CDR3 consists of 15 residues.